The 18 T cell receptor beta chains below all came from one sample that was sequenced in a study of T cell repertoires in cytomegalovirus infection. Using its own MiXCR run on the reads, TCRdb lists one record per CDR3 protein. Of nearly 650,000 distinct CDR3 sequences in the sample, 20% to 25% were seen once. The sequenced material came from CD8+ T cells from PBMCs. The source of these receptors is a human donor in good health (CMV status not recorded). Some clones in this sample may be carry-over from other donors' samples.

In this sample, this clonotype turned up a few times. The rearrangement links TRBV5-4 to TRBJ1-1; D ambiguous. The ends were cut back, 7 bases at V and 4 bases at J, with 14 bases in the middle. This CDR3 contains 13 residues. Germline CDR1 reads SGHNT; CDR2 reads YYREEE (reference sequence). The CDR3 protein is CASVEASGTEAFF. The CDR3, as DNA: TGTGCCAGCGTGGAGGCGTCAGGCACTGAAGCTTTCTTT.

This clonotype was observed many times. V and J are TRBV7-8 and TRBJ1-5, with D perhaps TRBD1 (5 bases). The CDR3 loop spans 17 amino acids. The germline CDR1 and CDR2 sequences are SGHVS and FQNEAQ. With 6 bases removed from V and 0 bases from J, the gap between germline ends came to 18 bases. CDR3 coding DNA: TGTGCCAGCAGTACCTTTGGGGCAGACTATAGCAATCAGCCCCAGCATTTT. Protein sequence: CASSTFGADYSNQPQHF.

This clonotype was observed a handful of times. The chain is built from TRBV6-6 and TRBJ1-6; the D gene is possibly TRBD1 (5 bases). The CDR3 is 17 residues long. Trimming shortened V by 6 bases and J by 7 bases, and 22 bases separated the two germline ends. Germline V gene sequence: CDR1 MNHNY, CDR2 SVGAGI (reference sequence). The CDR3 loop reads CASSQGPGPRANSPLHF. CDR3 nucleotide sequence: TGTGCCAGCAGCCAAGGACCGGGACCCCGAGCAAATTCACCCCTCCACTTT.

For this clonotype: The junction departs from the called germline gene at one end, perhaps through a read error. The chain uses TRBV7-4 and TRBJ1-1; TRBD1 matches at 8 bases. The germline V gene has CDR1 SGHVT and CDR2 SQSDAQ. There are 16 residues in the CDR3. In nucleotides, the CDR3 is TGTGCCAACAGCTTACCTGACAGGGGCGGGGGCACTGAAGCTTTCTTT. Amino acid sequence: CANSLPDRGGGTEAFF.

This clonotype was recorded at least ten times. The chain employs TRBV7-9 and TRBJ2-3; D ambiguous. The CDR3 covers 13 residues. CDR1 is SEHNR and CDR2 is FQNEAQ in the germline V gene (reference sequence). Trimming took off 2 bases at V and 6 bases at J, with 9 bases between the two ends. The CDR3: CASSLQLADTQYF. The DNA for the CDR3 is TGTGCCAGCAGCTTACAGTTGGCGGATACGCAGTATTTT. Full variable domain (outside the CDR3, taken from reference TRBV7-9 and TRBJ2-3): DTGVSQNPRHKITKRGQNVTFRCDPISEHNRLYWYRQTLGQGPEFLTYFQNEAQLEKSRLLSDRFSAERPKGSFSTLEIQRTEQGDSAMYLCASSLQLADTQYFGPGTRLTVL.

The chain is built from TRBV20-1 and TRBJ2-3; D possibly corresponds to TRBD2 (6 bases). Germline-derived CDR1 and CDR2 are DFQATT and SNEGSKA (reference sequence). The V end was cut by 7 bases, the J end by 12 bases, with 17 bases between. The CDR3 loop spans 11 amino acids. The CDR3 DNA is TGCAGTGGAATAGGGCGGGGCCGCCAGTATTTT. Translated: CSGIGRGRQYF.

The chain links TRBV6-2 or TRBV6-3 to TRBJ2-7; D ambiguous. CDR3 length: 15 amino acids. Germline V lookup: CDR1 MNHEY, CDR2 SVGEGT. Trimming pared 6 bases from V and 0 bases from J, leaving 15 bases between. The CDR3 region is CASSGDGWRSYEQYF. CDR3 DNA: TGTGCCAGCAGCGGCGACGGCTGGCGCTCCTACGAGCAGTACTTC.

In this sample, this clonotype turned up many times. V gene TRBV6-1 combines with J gene TRBJ1-2; D gene uncertain. Trimming pared 0 bases from V and 6 bases from J, leaving 8 bases between. Germline-derived CDR1 and CDR2 are MNHNS and SASEGT. CDR3 length equals 13 residues. The CDR3 region has the DNA TGTGCCAGCAGTGAAGCAAGGCTGGATGGCTACACCTTC. This encodes CASSEARLDGYTF.

This clonotype was detected only a few times. This sequence joins TRBV6-2 or TRBV6-3 and TRBJ2-1; D uncertain. The CDR3 sequence is 15 residues long. Germline CDR1 and CDR2: MNHEY and SVGEGT. V lost 7 bases and J 8 bases, leaving 21 bases between the germline ends. Here the CDR3 reads CASIHRAPSMDEQFF. Written as DNA, the CDR3 is TGTGCCAGCATCCACCGGGCCCCATCGATGGATGAGCAGTTCTTC.

This clonotype was detected a few times. The rearrangement links TRBV27 to TRBJ2-6; D unresolved. V lost 5 bases to trimming and J lost 5 bases, with 7 bases between them. The germline CDR1 and CDR2 sequences are MNHEY and SMNVEV (reference sequence). The CDR3 is 13 amino acids. The CDR3 spells CASSHSRANVLTF. The CDR3 DNA reads TGTGCCAGCAGTCACTCCCGGGCCAACGTCCTGACTTTC. The full variable domain, completed using reference TRBV27 and TRBJ2-6, is EAQVTQNPRYLITVTGKKLTVTCSQNMNHEYMSWYRQDPGLGLRQIYYSMNVEVTDKGDVPEGYKVSRKEKRNFPLILESPSPNQTSLYFCASSHSRANVLTFGAGSRLTVL.

This clonotype was counted many times. This sequence may be a read error, since a much larger clone differs from it by one base. The chain combines TRBV7-6 with TRBJ2-3; TRBD1 matches 7 bases. V lost 5 bases to trimming and J lost 1 base; unmatched junction nucleotides: 0. Germline-derived CDR1 and CDR2 are SGHVS and FNYEAQ. The CDR3 has 13 amino acids. DNA of the CDR3: TGTGCCAGCAGCCAGGGGGGCACAGATACGCAGTATTTT. Translation gives CASSQGGTDTQYF.

There are a few counts of this clonotype. The V and J genes are TRBV6-2 or TRBV6-3 and TRBJ1-5; 9 positions match TRBD1. V trimming: 1 base; J trimming: 3 bases; junction bases outside the gene matches: 1. The CDR3 has 15 amino acids. Germline V gene sequence: CDR1 MNHEY, CDR2 SVGEGT. DNA for the CDR3: TGTGCCAGCAGTTACTGGACAGGGGACAATCAGCCCCAGCATTTT. It specifies CASSYWTGDNQPQHF.

The V gene is TRBV18, the J gene TRBJ2-1; D possibly corresponds to TRBD2 (5 bases). Germline V CDR1 and CDR2: KGHSH, LQKENI. The CDR3 is 16 residues long. Trimming shortened V by 3 bases and J by 3 bases, and 15 bases separated the two germline ends. CDR3 residues: CASSPSGEGGYNEQFF. CDR3 in DNA: TGTGCCAGCTCACCTTCCGGAGAAGGAGGCTACAATGAGCAGTTCTTC.

This clonotype was detected ten times or more. The J gene is TRBJ1-1, the V gene TRBV7-9; TRBD1 matches 7 bases. Germline CDR1 SEHNR, CDR2 FQNEAQ (reference sequence). Unmatched junction bases numbered 13, after V lost 2 bases and J lost 4 bases. The CDR3 loop spans 17 amino acids. The CDR3 region is CASSLLGGQGDGTEAFF. CDR3 DNA: TGTGCCAGCAGCTTACTAGGGGGCCAGGGGGATGGCACTGAAGCTTTCTTT.

This clonotype showed up many times. The CDR3 loop is CASSFGRTNTEAFF. CDR3 DNA sequence: TGTGCCAGCAGCTTCGGGAGGACGAACACTGAAGCTTTCTTT. V and J are TRBV7-9 and TRBJ1-1; D not certain. Germline values: CDR1 SEHNR, CDR2 FQNEAQ (reference sequence). The CDR3 sequence is 14 residues long. Trimming pared 3 bases from V and 1 base from J, leaving 9 bases between.

This CDR3 reads CACQGDYYNEQFF. For the CDR3, the DNA is TGTGCCTGCCAGGGGGACTACTACAATGAGCAGTTCTTC. The chain joins TRBV25-1 to TRBJ2-1; TRBD1 or TRBD2 may be the D gene (7 bases each). Per the germline V gene, CDR1 is MGHDK and CDR2 is SYGVNS. The V end lost 11 bases, the J end lost 3 bases, and 14 bases lay between the germline ends. The CDR3 length is 13 residues.

The chain joins TRBV28 to TRBJ1-1; no firm D call. The V gene's germline CDR1 is MDHEN and CDR2 SYDVKM. CDR3 size: 13 residues. V lost 4 bases and J 5 bases, leaving 11 bases between the germline ends. The CDR3 DNA is TGTGCCAGCAGTTCCGGGTTGGCTACTGAAGCTTTCTTT. It codes for CASSSGLATEAFF.

This chain joins TRBV5-1 and TRBJ1-6, with unresolved D. Germline V CDR1 and CDR2: SGHRS, YFSETQ. The CDR3 runs 13 residues. The V end was cut by 1 base, the J end by 7 bases, with 6 bases between. CDR3 nucleotides: TGCGCCAGCAGCTTGACAGACAATTCACCCCTCCACTTT. Protein: CASSLTDNSPLHF. Looking up the rest from reference TRBV5-1 and TRBJ1-6 gives the full variable domain: KAGVTQTPRYLIKTRGQQVTLSCSPISGHRSVSWYQQTPGQGLQFLFEYFSETQRNKGNFPGRFSGRQFSNSRSEMNVSTLELGDSALYLCASSLTDNSPLHFGNGTRLTVT.